The sequence of this T cell receptor (beta chain) was determined in a study of blood T cell repertoires in COVID-19. For the study at large: Spain, Italy and the United States supplied samples that represented acute and convalescent COVID-19. T cells, B-cell-depleted T cells, or PBMCs provided the cDNA or gDNA that served as material.

This CDR3 comprises 14 residues. V lost 0 bases and J lost 0, with 6 bases in between. CDR1 and CDR2 from the germline V gene are SGHRS and YFSETQ. Original processing notes: Amplification from reference gene primers served as the basis for estimated nucleated cell counts. Clones were sequenced by immunoSEQ multiplex PCR, and TCRdb holds only the in-frame ones, with some missing. The V and J calls and clone size are taken from that table; D and trimming were inferred from the DNA. The table records more than 85,000 clones, around 80% of them present only once. This clone appeared a few times. The source material was peripheral blood. The sequence came from an older man with acute or convalescent COVID-19. V gene TRBV5-1 combines with J gene TRBJ1-1; D possibly corresponds to TRBD1 (5 bases). The CDR3 protein is CASSLARVNTEAFF. CDR3 DNA sequence: TGCGCCAGCAGCTTGGCCAGGGTGAACACTGAAGCTTTCTTT.